The TCR beta chain under discussion was sequenced for a study of blood T cell repertoires in COVID-19. At the level of the study: From T cells, B-cell-depleted T cells, or PBMCs came the material, which was cDNA or gDNA.

V lost 4 bases, J lost 5 bases, and 11 bases lay in between. The CDR3 has 12 residues. The germline CDR1 and CDR2 sequences are GTSNPN and SVGIG (reference sequence). In the authors' workflow: Estimation of nucleated cell counts relied on the amplification of reference gene primers. This table comes from immunoSEQ multiplex PCR, and its TCRdb copy is limited to in-frame clones, with some not included. That table is the source of V, J and clone size, and D and trimming were worked out from the DNA. The table includes over 110,000 clones, 79% detected once. Sequencing used peripheral blood. This sequence originates from a man in his 60s with acute or convalescent COVID-19. J is TRBJ1-2 and V is TRBV30; the D gene is possibly TRBD1 (5 bases). CDR3 in DNA: TGTGCCTGGACCAAGGGGACTTATGGCTACACCTTC. Its translation: CAWTKGTYGYTF.